The 25 T cell receptor beta chains below all came from one sample that was sequenced in a study of T cell repertoires in cytomegalovirus infection. MiXCR, run by TCRdb on the reads, gives a single entry per CDR3 protein. Among roughly 310,000 distinct CDR3 sequences listed, roughly 15% were seen once. Sample: PBMCs. The receptor set was obtained from a human donor in good health (CMV status not recorded). Some clones in this sample may be carry-over from other donors' samples.

The V gene is TRBV11-2, the J gene TRBJ2-4, with TRBD1 matching 7 bases. After removal of 5 bases from V and 9 bases from J, the junction contained 7 bases not matched to a gene. Germline assignment: CDR1 SGHAT and CDR2 FQNNGV. The CDR3 totals 13 residues. For the CDR3, the DNA is TGTGCCAGCAGCATCACAGGGGCGAGCATTCAGTACTTC. It yields the protein CASSITGASIQYF. The entire variable domain, with the rest obtained from reference TRBV11-2 and TRBJ2-4, is as follows: EAGVAQSPRYKIIEKRQSVAFWCNPISGHATLYWYQQILGQGPKLLIQFQNNGVVDDSQLPKDRFSAERLKGVDSTLKIQPAKLEDSAVYLCASSITGASIQYFGAGTRLSVL.

This clonotype came up many times. J is TRBJ2-2 and V is TRBV12-3 or TRBV12-4; no definite D call. The CDR3 is 13 amino acids. V lost 2 bases and J 5 bases, leaving 6 bases between the germline ends. CDR3 amino acids: CASSLQRTGELFF. CDR3 DNA: TGTGCCAGCAGTTTACAGAGGACCGGGGAGCTGTTTTTT.

The J gene is TRBJ2-1, the V gene TRBV2; D possibly uses TRBD1 or TRBD2 (6 bases each). Trimming cost V 10 bases and J 6 bases, with 10 bases left between them. This CDR3 region has 11 residues. The germline CDR1 and CDR2 sequences are SNHLY and FYNNEI. The CDR3 DNA is TGTGCCACCGGAGGGGGCAATGAGCAGTTCTTC. Translation: CATGGGNEQFF.

This clonotype was seen only a few times. The gene calls are TRBV10-3 and TRBJ2-5; 12 bases fit TRBD1. The CDR3 length is 15 residues. The V segment lost 5 bases and the J segment 5 bases; nucleotides outside the gene matches: 6. Germline assignment: CDR1 ENHRY and CDR2 SYGVKD. The CDR3 bases are TGTGCCATCAGTCCGGGACAGGGGGCTTGGGAGACCCAGTACTTC. Translated, it gives CAISPGQGAWETQYF.

This clonotype has a handful of counts. This CDR3 is CSAAQGSLYGYTF. The CDR3, as DNA: TGCAGTGCTGCCCAGGGCTCCCTCTATGGCTACACCTTC. The chain has TRBV20-1 and TRBJ1-2; maybe TRBD1 (5 bases). Per germline, CDR1 DFQATT and CDR2 SNEGSKA (reference sequence). This CDR3 comprises 13 residues. Trimming shortened V by 5 bases and J by 4 bases, and 14 bases separated the two germline ends.

This clonotype was counted at least ten times. The rearrangement links TRBV3-1 to TRBJ2-7; D is undetermined. The V end lost 0 bases, the J end lost 3 bases, and 6 bases lay between the germline ends. Per the germline V gene, CDR1 is LGHDT and CDR2 is YNNKEL (reference sequence). CDR3 length equals 13 residues. The CDR3 region has the DNA TGTGCCAGCAGCCAAGAGGGCGGCTACGAGCAGTACTTC. This encodes CASSQEGGYEQYF.

This clonotype was counted between two and nine times. J is TRBJ2-5 and V is TRBV10-3; D is unresolved. Germline CDR1 is ENHRY and CDR2 is SYGVKD. Trimming took off 3 bases at V and 1 base at J, with 0 bases between the two ends. The CDR3 consists of 11 residues. This CDR3 reads CAISDQETQYF. CDR3 nucleotides: TGTGCCATCAGTGACCAAGAGACCCAGTACTTC.

The table lists this clonotype with a count of one. The chain couples TRBV20-1 to TRBJ2-4; D may correspond to TRBD1 or TRBD2 (5 bases each). Trimming took off 6 bases at V and 1 base at J, with 16 bases between the two ends. The CDR3 runs 15 residues. In germline, CDR1 is DFQATT, CDR2 SNEGSKA (reference sequence). DNA for the CDR3: TGCAGTGCCCCGTTGGGGGTAGGGGCCAAAAACATTCAGTACTTC. Protein product: CSAPLGVGAKNIQYF.

V and J are TRBV24-1 and TRBJ2-1; D gene uncertain. The CDR3 is 13 amino acids. Germline-derived CDR1 and CDR2 are KGHDR and SFDVKD. V lost 2 bases and J lost 7, with 8 bases in between. The CDR3 reads CATSDSALNEQFF. In nucleotides, the CDR3 is TGTGCCACCAGTGATTCAGCCTTGAATGAGCAGTTCTTC.

Notes on this clonotype: This sequence may be a read error, since a much larger clone differs from it by one base. The chain combines TRBV6-2 or TRBV6-3 with TRBJ1-4; D possibly corresponds to TRBD1 (6 bases). The CDR3 extends over 15 amino acids. Germline assignment: CDR1 MNHEY and CDR2 SVGEGT. This chain's CDR3 is CANSFQQGTNEKLFF. In DNA, the CDR3 is TGTGCCAACAGTTTCCAACAGGGCACGAATGAAAAACTGTTTTTT.

The rearrangement joins TRBV12-3 or TRBV12-4 to TRBJ2-7, with D possibly being TRBD1 (6 bases). Deletions cut 3 bases from V and 2 bases from J, with 11 bases between. This CDR3 has 14 residues. As DNA, the CDR3 is TGTGCCAGCAGTTTTTCGGGGACAACCTACGAGCAGTACTTC. Translation: CASSFSGTTYEQYF.

This clonotype came up a few times. The gene calls are TRBV29-1 and TRBJ2-7; D perhaps matches TRBD2 (6 bases). Germline lookup yields CDR1 SQVTM and CDR2 ANQGSEA. V was pared by 6 bases and J by 4 bases, with 10 bases between. The CDR3 runs 11 residues. In DNA form, the CDR3 reads TGCAGCGTCAACCGGGGGTACGAGCAGTACTTC. Translation gives CSVNRGYEQYF.

Many counts were recorded for this clonotype. The chain links TRBV7-8 to TRBJ2-1, with D hard to call. Germline CDR1 SGHVS, CDR2 FQNEAQ. The length of the CDR3 is 13 residues. The CDR3: CASQLSSYNEQFF. In DNA, the CDR3 is TGTGCTTCGCAGCTCAGCTCCTACAATGAGCAGTTCTTC.

This clonotype was seen at least ten times. The rearrangement uses TRBV7-2 and TRBJ2-1; TRBD1 is a possible D gene (6 bases). The CDR3 is made up of 17 amino acids. V was cut by 0 bases and J by 5 bases, with 17 bases left in between. The germline gives CDR1 SGHTA, CDR2 FQGNSA. The CDR3 protein is CASSLAKQGPVNNEQFF. Here the CDR3 DNA reads TGTGCCAGCAGCTTAGCTAAACAGGGACCTGTTAACAATGAGCAGTTCTTC.

This clonotype was found a few times. The chain recombines TRBV7-2 with TRBJ2-1; D might be TRBD2 (6 bases). This CDR3 comprises 18 residues. Trimming left V 7 bases short and J 4 bases short, with 26 bases between. Germline-derived CDR1 and CDR2 are SGHTA and FQGNSA. DNA of the CDR3: TGTGCCAGCACCCCAAGGGGCGGGGCCGCTCGGGGATACAATGAGCAGTTCTTC. Its protein product is CASTPRGGAARGYNEQFF.

This clonotype was observed many times. The J gene is TRBJ2-7, the V gene TRBV7-2; D perhaps matches TRBD1 (6 bases). CDR3 length equals 14 residues. The germline V gene encodes CDR1 SGHTA and CDR2 FQGNSA. Trimming took 0 bases from V and 3 from J, leaving 9 bases between them. The CDR3 nucleotides read TGTGCCAGCAGCTTAGCAGGGGGACACTACGAGCAGTACTTC. Translation: CASSLAGGHYEQYF.

Ten or more counts support this clonotype. The chain joins TRBV7-9 to TRBJ1-2; TRBD1 matches at 7 bases. V lost 5 bases and J lost 3; bases outside the gene matches: 3. Germline CDR1 SEHNR, CDR2 FQNEAQ (reference sequence). The CDR3 is made up of 13 amino acids. The CDR3 protein is CASSDREDYGYTF. The CDR3 nucleotides are TGTGCCAGCAGCGACAGGGAGGACTATGGCTACACCTTC.

This clonotype appeared a few times. The gene calls are TRBV19 and TRBJ1-4, with TRBD1 as a possible D gene (5 bases). The CDR3 runs to 13 residues. The V gene lost 10 bases and the J gene lost 7 bases, with 16 bases spanning the gap. The germline gives CDR1 LNHDA, CDR2 SQIVND (reference sequence). The CDR3 loop is CATQRTFPEKLFF. CDR3 DNA sequence: TGTGCCACTCAGAGGACATTTCCTGAAAAACTGTTTTTT.

This clonotype was picked up many times. The CDR3 is CASSLVQGRTEAFF. The CDR3, as DNA: TGTGCCAGCAGCTTAGTTCAGGGTAGGACTGAAGCTTTCTTT. The chain combines TRBV7-2 with TRBJ1-1; D is possibly TRBD1 (5 bases). This CDR3 is built from 14 residues. Trimming stripped 1 base from V and 5 bases from J, with 11 bases between. CDR1 and CDR2 (germline): SGHTA, FQGNSA.

There are a few counts of this clonotype. This sequence joins TRBV29-1 and TRBJ2-2; 9 nucleotides agree with TRBD2. The germline gives CDR1 SQVTM, CDR2 ANQGSEA. V lost 5 bases to trimming and J lost 6 bases; unmatched junction nucleotides: 7. This CDR3 has 14 amino acids. CDR3 residues: CSVIVTSGPGELFF. CDR3 DNA: TGCAGCGTTATAGTGACTAGCGGCCCCGGGGAGCTGTTTTTT.

In its sample, this clonotype was seen many times. CDR3 nucleotides: TGTGCCAGCAGCCCGGGACTAGAGTTTGAGACCCAGTACTTC. This codes for CASSPGLEFETQYF. The chain employs TRBV7-2 and TRBJ2-5; 8 nucleotides agree with TRBD2. The CDR3 is 14 residues long. CDR1 is SGHTA and CDR2 is FQGNSA in the germline V gene. The trim removed 5 bases at V and 5 bases at J, leaving 7 bases unmatched.

There are many counts of this clonotype. The chain recombines TRBV7-2 with TRBJ2-1; TRBD2 agrees at 10 bases. The V and J ends lost 2 bases and 0 bases, in that order; junction bases with no gene match: 10. CDR3 length: 19 amino acids. Germline values: CDR1 SGHTA, CDR2 FQGNSA. The CDR3 protein is CASSLLPSGGLTSYNEQFF. CDR3 bases: TGTGCCAGCAGCTTATTGCCTAGCGGGGGATTGACCTCCTACAATGAGCAGTTCTTC.

In its sample, this clonotype was seen a few times. CDR3: CASSIGEAKETQYF. The CDR3 nucleotides are TGCGCCAGCAGCATAGGGGAGGCGAAAGAGACCCAGTACTTC. The gene calls are TRBV5-1 and TRBJ2-5; D is possibly TRBD2 (6 bases). The length of the CDR3 is 14 residues. Germline V gene data show CDR1 as SGHRS and CDR2 as YFSETQ. Trimming removed 4 bases from V and 3 bases from J, with 13 bases in between.

The chain recombines TRBV7-6 with TRBJ2-2, with 8 positions matching TRBD1. CDR3 length equals 16 residues. Germline V gene sequence: CDR1 SGHVS, CDR2 FNYEAQ. V gave up 4 bases and J gave up 6 bases; unmatched junction bases: 10. In DNA form, the CDR3 reads TGTGCCAGCAGCTCGAGGACAGGGCTTAACGCCGGGGAGCTGTTTTTT. Translation gives CASSSRTGLNAGELFF.

V and J are TRBV5-8 and TRBJ2-7, with TRBD1 matching over 10 bases. The J segment lost 5 bases and the V segment lost 4 bases, leaving 9 bases of the junction unmatched. The CDR3 has 15 amino acids. Germline V lookup: CDR1 SGHTS, CDR2 YDEGEE. The CDR3 region is CASSPTGTGAHEQYF. The CDR3 nucleotides read TGTGCCAGCAGCCCTACCGGGACAGGGGCTCACGAGCAGTACTTC.